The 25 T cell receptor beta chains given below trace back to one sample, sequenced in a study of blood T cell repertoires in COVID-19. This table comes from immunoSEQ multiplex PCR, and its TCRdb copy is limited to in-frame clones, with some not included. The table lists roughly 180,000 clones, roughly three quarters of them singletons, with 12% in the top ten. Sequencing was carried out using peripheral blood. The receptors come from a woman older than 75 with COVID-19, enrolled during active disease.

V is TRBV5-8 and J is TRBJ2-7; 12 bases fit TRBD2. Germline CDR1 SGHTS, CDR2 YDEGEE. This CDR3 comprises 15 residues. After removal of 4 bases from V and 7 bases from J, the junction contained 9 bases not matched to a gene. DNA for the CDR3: TGTGCCAGCAGCCTCGGCCTAGCGGGAGGGGAGGAGCAGTACTTC. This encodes CASSLGLAGGEEQYF.

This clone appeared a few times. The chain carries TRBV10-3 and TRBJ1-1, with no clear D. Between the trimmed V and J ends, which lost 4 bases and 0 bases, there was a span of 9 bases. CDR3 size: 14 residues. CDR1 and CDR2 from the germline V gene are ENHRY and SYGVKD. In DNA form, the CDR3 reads TGTGCCATCAGTGCACCGGGAATGAACACTGAAGCTTTCTTT. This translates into CAISAPGMNTEAFF.

The CDR3 protein is CASSLSGGSGNTIYF. For the CDR3, the DNA is TGCGCCAGCAGTCTTTCAGGGGGCTCTGGAAACACCATATATTTT. V is TRBV23-1 and J is TRBJ1-3; TRBD1 agrees at 7 bases. TRBV23-1 is identified as an open reading frame with a role that is uncertain. V was clipped by 4 bases and J by 0 bases; unmatched bases: 3. This CDR3 has 15 residues.

As DNA, the CDR3 is TGCGCCAGCAGCTACGGGACAGGGGCGGGGAAACTGTTTTTT. Translated: CASSYGTGAGKLFF. The rearrangement joins TRBV5-1 to TRBJ1-4; 10 bases are a match to TRBD1. CDR1 and CDR2 from the germline V gene are SGHRS and YFSETQ. V lost 3 bases to trimming and J lost 11 bases; unmatched junction nucleotides: 7. This CDR3 has 14 amino acids.

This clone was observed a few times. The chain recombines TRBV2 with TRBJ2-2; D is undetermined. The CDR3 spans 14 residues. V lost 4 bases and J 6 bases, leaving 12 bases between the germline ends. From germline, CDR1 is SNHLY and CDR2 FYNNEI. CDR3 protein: CASSVQVIAGELFF. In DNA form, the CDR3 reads TGTGCCAGCAGTGTCCAGGTCATAGCCGGGGAGCTGTTTTTT.

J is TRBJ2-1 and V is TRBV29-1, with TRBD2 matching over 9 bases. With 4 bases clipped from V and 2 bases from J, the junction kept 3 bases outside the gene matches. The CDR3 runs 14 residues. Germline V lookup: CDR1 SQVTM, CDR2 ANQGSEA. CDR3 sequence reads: CSVGASGAYNEQFF. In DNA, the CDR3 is TGCAGCGTTGGGGCTAGCGGGGCCTACAATGAGCAGTTCTTC.

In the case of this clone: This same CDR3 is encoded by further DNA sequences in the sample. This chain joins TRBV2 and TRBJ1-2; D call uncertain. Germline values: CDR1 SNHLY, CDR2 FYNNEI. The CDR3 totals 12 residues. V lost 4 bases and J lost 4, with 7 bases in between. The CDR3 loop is CASSGRGYGYTF. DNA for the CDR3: TGTGCCAGCAGTGGGCGCGGCTATGGCTACACCTTC.

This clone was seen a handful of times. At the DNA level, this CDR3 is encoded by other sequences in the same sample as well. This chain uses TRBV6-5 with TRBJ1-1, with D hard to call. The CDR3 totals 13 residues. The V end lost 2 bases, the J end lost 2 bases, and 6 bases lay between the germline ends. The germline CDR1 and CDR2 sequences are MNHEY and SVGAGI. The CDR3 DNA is TGTGCCAGCAGTTACCTTGGCAACACTGAAGCTTTCTTT. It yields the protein CASSYLGNTEAFF.

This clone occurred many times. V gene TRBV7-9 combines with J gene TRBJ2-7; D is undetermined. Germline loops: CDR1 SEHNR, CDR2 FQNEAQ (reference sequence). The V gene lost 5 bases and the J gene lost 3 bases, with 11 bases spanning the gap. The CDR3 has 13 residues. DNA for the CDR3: TGTGCCAGCAGCCCTATCGACAACTACGAGCAGTACTTC. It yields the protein CASSPIDNYEQYF.

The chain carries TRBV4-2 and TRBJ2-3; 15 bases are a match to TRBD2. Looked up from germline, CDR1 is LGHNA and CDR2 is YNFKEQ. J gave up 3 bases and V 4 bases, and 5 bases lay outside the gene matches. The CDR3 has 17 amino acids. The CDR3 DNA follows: TGTGCCAGCAGCCGGAGGACTAGCGGGGGGGTAACAGATACGCAGTATTTT. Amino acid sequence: CASSRRTSGGVTDTQYF.

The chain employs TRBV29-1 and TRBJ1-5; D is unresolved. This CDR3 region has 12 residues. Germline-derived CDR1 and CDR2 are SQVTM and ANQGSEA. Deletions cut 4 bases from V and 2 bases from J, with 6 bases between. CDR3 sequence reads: CSVVYGNQPQHF. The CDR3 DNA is TGCAGCGTTGTCTACGGCAATCAGCCCCAGCATTTT. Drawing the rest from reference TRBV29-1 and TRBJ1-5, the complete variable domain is SAVISQKPSRDICQRGTSLTIQCQVDSQVTMMFWYRQQPGQSLTLIATANQGSEATYESGFVIDKFPISRPNLTFSTLTVSNMSPEDSSIYLCSVVYGNQPQHFGDGTRLSIL.

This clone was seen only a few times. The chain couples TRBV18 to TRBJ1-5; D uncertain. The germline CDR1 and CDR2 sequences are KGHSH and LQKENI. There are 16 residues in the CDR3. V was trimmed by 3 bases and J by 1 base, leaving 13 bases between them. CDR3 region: CASSPDTGLSNQPQHF. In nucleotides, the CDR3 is TGTGCCAGCTCACCTGACACGGGATTGAGCAATCAGCCCCAGCATTTT.

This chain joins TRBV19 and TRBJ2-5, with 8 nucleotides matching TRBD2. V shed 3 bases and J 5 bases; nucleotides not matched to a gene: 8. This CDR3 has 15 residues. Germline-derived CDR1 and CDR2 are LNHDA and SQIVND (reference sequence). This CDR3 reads CASSIGAGGLETQYF. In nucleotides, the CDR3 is TGTGCCAGTAGTATCGGGGCGGGGGGCCTGGAGACCCAGTACTTC.

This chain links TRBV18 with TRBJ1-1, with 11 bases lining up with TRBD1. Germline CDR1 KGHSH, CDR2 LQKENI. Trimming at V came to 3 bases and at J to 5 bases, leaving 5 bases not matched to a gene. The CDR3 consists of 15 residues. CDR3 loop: CASSPGQGARTEAFF. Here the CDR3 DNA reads TGTGCCAGCTCACCCGGACAGGGGGCGCGGACTGAAGCTTTCTTT. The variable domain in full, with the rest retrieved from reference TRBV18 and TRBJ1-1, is NAGVMQNPRHLVRRRGQEARLRCSPMKGHSHVYWYRQLPEEGLKFMVYLQKENIIDESGMPKERFSAEFPKEGPSILRIQQVVRGDSAAYFCASSPGQGARTEAFFGQGTRLTVV.

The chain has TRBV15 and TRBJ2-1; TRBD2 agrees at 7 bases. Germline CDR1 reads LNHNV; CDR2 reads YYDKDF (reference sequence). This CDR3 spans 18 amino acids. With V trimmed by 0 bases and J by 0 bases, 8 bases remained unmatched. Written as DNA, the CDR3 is TGTGCCACCAGCAGAGACCTGGGGGGGTTATCCTCCTACAATGAGCAGTTCTTC. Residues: CATSRDLGGLSSYNEQFF.

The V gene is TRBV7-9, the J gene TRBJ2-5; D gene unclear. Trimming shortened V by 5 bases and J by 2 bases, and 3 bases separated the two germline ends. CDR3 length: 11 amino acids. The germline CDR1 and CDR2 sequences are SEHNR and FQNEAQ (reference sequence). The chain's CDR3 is CASSQQETQYF. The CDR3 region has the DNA TGTGCCAGCAGCCAACAAGAGACCCAGTACTTC.

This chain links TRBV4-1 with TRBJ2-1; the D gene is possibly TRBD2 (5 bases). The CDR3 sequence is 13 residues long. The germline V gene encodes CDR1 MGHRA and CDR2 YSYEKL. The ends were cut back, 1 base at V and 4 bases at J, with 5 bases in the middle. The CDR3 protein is CASSQGGYNEQFF. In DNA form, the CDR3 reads TGCGCCAGCAGCCAAGGAGGGTACAATGAGCAGTTCTTC.

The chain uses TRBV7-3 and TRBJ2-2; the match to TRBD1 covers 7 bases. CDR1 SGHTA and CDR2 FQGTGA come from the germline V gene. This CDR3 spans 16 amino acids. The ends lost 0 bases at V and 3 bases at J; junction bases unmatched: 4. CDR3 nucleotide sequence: TGTGCCAGCAGCTTAACCTTAGGGGGCTACACCGGGGAGCTGTTTTTT. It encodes CASSLTLGGYTGELFF.

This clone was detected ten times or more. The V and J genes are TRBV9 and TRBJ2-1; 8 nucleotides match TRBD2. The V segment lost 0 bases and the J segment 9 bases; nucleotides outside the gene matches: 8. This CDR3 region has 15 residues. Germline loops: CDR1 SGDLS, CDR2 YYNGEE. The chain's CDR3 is CASSVEGTSRSEQFF. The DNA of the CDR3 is TGTGCCAGCAGCGTAGAGGGGACTAGTAGGAGTGAGCAGTTCTTC.

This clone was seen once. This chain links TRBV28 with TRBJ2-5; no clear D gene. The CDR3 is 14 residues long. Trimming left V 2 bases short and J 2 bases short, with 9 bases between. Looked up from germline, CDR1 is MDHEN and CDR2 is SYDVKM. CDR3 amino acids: CASSLSAGQETQYF. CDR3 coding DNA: TGTGCCAGCAGTTTAAGTGCAGGACAAGAGACCCAGTACTTC.

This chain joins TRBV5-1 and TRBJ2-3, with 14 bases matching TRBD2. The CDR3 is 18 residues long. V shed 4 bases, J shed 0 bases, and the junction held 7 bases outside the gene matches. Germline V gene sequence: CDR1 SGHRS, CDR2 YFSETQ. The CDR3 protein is CASSTGTSGGGSTDTQYF. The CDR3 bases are TGCGCCAGCAGCACCGGGACTAGCGGGGGAGGGAGCACAGATACGCAGTATTTT.

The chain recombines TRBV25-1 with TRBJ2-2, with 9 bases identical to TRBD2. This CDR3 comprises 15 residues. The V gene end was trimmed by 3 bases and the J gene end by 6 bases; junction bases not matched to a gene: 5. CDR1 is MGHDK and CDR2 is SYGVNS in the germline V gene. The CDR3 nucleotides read TGTGCCAGCAGTGAGGTAGCGGGGGTAGCCGGGGAGCTGTTTTTT. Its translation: CASSEVAGVAGELFF.

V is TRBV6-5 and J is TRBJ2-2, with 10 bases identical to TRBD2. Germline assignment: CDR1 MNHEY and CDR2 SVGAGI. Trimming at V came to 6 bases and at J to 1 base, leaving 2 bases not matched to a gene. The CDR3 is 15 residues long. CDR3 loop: CASRRTSGNTGELFF. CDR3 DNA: TGTGCCAGCAGAAGGACTAGCGGGAACACCGGGGAGCTGTTTTTT.

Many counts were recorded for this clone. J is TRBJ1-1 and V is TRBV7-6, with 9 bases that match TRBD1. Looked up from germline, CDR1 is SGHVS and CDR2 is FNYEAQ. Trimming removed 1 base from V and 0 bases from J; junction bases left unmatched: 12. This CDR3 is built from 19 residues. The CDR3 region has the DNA TGTGCCAGCAGCTTAGTGGGGATCGGGACAGGGACAGTGAACACTGAAGCTTTCTTT. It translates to CASSLVGIGTGTVNTEAFF.

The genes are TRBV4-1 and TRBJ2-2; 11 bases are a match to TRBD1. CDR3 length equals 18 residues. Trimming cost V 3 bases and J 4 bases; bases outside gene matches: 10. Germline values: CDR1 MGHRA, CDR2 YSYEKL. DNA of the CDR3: TGCGCCAGCAGCCAGCGACCCCGGACAGGGGGCCGCACCGGGGAGCTGTTTTTT. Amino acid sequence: CASSQRPRTGGRTGELFF.